This paragraph reports one T cell receptor beta chain. The data stem from a study of cytomegalovirus exposure and HLA in healthy donors. 60 Vbeta and 13 Jbeta primers were used in PCR. This table comes from immunoSEQ multiplex PCR, and its TCRdb copy is limited to in-frame clones, with some not included. This listing includes about 150,000 clones. The source material was PBMCs. The sequence derives from a woman aged 45-65 years in good health and CMV-seronegative.

This CDR3 reads CASSRRTGQLTQYF. DNA for the CDR3: TGTGCCAGCAGTCGGAGAACTGGACAGCTTACGCAGTATTTT. The chain links TRBV28 to TRBJ2-3; weak D call: TRBD1 (6 bases). V was trimmed by 5 bases and J by 8 bases, leaving 17 bases between them. The CDR3 has 14 residues. Germline CDR1 MDHEN, CDR2 SYDVKM.